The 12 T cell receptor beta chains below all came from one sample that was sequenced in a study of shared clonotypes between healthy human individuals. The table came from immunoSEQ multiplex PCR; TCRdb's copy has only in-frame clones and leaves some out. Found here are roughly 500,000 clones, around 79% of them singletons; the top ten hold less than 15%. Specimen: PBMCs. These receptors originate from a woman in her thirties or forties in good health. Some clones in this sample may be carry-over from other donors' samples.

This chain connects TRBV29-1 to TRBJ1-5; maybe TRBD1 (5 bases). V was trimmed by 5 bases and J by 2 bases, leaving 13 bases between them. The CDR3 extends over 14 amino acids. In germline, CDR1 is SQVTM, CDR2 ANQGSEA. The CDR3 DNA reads TGCAGCGTTCTAAGTGGGGCTGGCAATCAGCCCCAGCATTTT. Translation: CSVLSGAGNQPQHF. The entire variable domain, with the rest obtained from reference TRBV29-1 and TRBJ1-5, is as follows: SAVISQKPSRDICQRGTSLTIQCQVDSQVTMMFWYRQQPGQSLTLIATANQGSEATYESGFVIDKFPISRPNLTFSTLTVSNMSPEDSSIYLCSVLSGAGNQPQHFGDGTRLSIL.

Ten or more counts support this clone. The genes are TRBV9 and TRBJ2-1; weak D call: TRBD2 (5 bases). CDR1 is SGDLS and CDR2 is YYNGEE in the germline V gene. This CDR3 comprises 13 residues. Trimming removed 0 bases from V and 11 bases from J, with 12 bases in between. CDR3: CASSVEEAAQQFF. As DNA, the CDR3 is TGTGCCAGCAGCGTAGAGGAGGCGGCTCAGCAGTTCTTC.

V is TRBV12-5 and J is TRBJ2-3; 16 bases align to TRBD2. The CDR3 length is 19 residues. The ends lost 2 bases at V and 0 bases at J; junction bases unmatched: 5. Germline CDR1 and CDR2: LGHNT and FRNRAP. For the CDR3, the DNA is TGTGCTAGTGGTTTGCTAGGGACTAGCGGGAGGGAGAGCACAGATACGCAGTATTTT. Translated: CASGLLGTSGRESTDTQYF.

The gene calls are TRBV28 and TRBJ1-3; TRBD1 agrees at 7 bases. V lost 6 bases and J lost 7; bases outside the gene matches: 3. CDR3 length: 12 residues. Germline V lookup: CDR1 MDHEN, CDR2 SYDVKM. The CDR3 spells CASSIQGNTIYF. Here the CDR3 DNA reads TGTGCCAGCAGCATACAGGGGAACACCATATATTTT. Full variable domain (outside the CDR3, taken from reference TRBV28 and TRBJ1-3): DVKVTQSSRYLVKRTGEKVFLECVQDMDHENMFWYRQDPGLGLRLIYFSYDVKMKEKGDIPEGYSVSREKKERFSLILESASTNQTSMYLCASSIQGNTIYFGEGSWLTVV.

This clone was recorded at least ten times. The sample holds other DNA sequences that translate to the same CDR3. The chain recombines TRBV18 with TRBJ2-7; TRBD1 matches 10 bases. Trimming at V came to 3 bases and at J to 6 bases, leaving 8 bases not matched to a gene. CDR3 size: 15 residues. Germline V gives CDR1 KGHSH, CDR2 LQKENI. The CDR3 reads CASSPTRTGGTEQYF. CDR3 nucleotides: TGTGCCAGCTCACCCACCAGGACAGGGGGGACCGAGCAGTACTTC.

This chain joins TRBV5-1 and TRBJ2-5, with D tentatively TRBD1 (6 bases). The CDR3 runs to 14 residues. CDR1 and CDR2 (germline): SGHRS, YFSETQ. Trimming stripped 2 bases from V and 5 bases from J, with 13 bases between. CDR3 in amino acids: CASSFSGDGETQYF. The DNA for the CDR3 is TGCGCCAGCAGCTTTTCAGGGGATGGGGAGACCCAGTACTTC.

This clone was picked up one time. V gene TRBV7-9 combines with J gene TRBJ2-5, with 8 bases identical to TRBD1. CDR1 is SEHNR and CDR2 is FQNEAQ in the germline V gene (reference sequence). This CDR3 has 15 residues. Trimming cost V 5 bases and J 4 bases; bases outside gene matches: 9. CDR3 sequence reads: CASSIARQGRETQYF. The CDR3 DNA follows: TGTGCCAGCAGCATCGCCCGACAGGGGCGAGAGACCCAGTACTTC.

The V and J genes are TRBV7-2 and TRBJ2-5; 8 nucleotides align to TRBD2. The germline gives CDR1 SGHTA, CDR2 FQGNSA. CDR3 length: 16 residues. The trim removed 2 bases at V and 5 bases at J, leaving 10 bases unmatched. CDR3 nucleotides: TGTGCCAGCAGCTTAAATAGCGGGATAAAGAGGGAGACCCAGTACTTC. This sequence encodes CASSLNSGIKRETQYF.

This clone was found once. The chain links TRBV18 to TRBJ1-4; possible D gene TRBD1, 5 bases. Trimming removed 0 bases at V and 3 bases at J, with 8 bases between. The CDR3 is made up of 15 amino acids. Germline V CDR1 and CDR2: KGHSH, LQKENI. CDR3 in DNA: TGTGCCAGCTCACCACCCAGGGCGGCTAATGAAAAACTGTTTTTT. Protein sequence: CASSPPRAANEKLFF.

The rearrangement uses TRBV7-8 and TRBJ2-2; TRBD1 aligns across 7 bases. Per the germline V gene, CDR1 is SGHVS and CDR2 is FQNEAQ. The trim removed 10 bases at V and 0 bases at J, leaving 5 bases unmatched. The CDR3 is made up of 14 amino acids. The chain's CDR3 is CANNTGANTGELFF. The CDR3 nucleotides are TGTGCCAACAATACAGGGGCGAACACCGGGGAGCTGTTTTTT. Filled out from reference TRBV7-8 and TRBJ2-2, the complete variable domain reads GAGVSQSPRYKVAKRGQDVALRCDPISGHVSLFWYQQALGQGPEFLTYFQNEAQLDKSGLPSDRFFAERPEGSVSTLKIQRTQQEDSAVYLCANNTGANTGELFFGEGSRLTVL.

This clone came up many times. The CDR3 spells CASSKGGGAGEAFF. As DNA, the CDR3 is TGTGCCAGCAGCAAAGGTGGGGGCGCAGGTGAAGCTTTCTTT. The rearrangement uses TRBV7-9 and TRBJ1-1, with D possibly being TRBD1 (6 bases). Germline V gives CDR1 SEHNR, CDR2 FQNEAQ (reference sequence). The CDR3 runs 14 residues. The germline V and J ends were trimmed by 5 bases and 7 bases, with 17 bases remaining between them.

The DNA for the CDR3 is TGTGCCTGGAGTCTAGCGGGGACAAGGCGGAACACTGAAGCTTTCTTT. Translating it yields CAWSLAGTRRNTEAFF. The chain carries TRBV30 and TRBJ1-1, with D possibly TRBD1 on 6 matching bases. This CDR3 is 16 amino acids long. The V end lost 2 bases, the J end lost 1 base, and 17 bases lay between the germline ends. Germline V gene data show CDR1 as GTSNPN and CDR2 as SVGIG (reference sequence).